This TCR beta chain was sequenced in a study of blood T cell repertoires in COVID-19. Study-level background: COVID-19 samples collected from the United States, Italy and Spain covered acute and convalescent phases.

Germline V gene data show CDR1 as MNHEY and CDR2 as SMNVEV (reference sequence). This CDR3 is 15 amino acids long. With 0 bases clipped from V and 8 bases from J, the junction kept 8 bases outside the gene matches. In the original processing: Using reference gene primer amplification, nucleated cell counts were estimated. Generated by immunoSEQ multiplex PCR, the TCRdb table keeps only in-frame clones and is missing some. V and J calls and clone size are those listed in that table; D and trimming were worked out from the DNA. The data contain around 90,000 clones, 85% of them singletons. The rearrangement uses TRBV27 and TRBJ1-2, with 8 bases identical to TRBD1. The sample taken for sequencing was peripheral blood. The TCR originated in a woman between 70 and 85 years old with active or convalescent COVID-19. CDR3 in amino acids: CASSLSYSGGVGYTF. The CDR3 DNA reads TGTGCCAGCAGTTTATCATATTCAGGGGGCGTAGGCTACACCTTC.